The present T cell receptor beta chain was sequenced within a study of cytomegalovirus exposure and HLA in healthy donors. General study results and limits: Later analysis associated a missense DCLRE1C variant with TCR beta V- and J-gene trimming.

Germline V CDR1 and CDR2: MDHEN, SYDVKM. The CDR3 totals 12 residues. V lost 8 bases, J lost 9 bases, and 6 bases stayed unmatched. PCR involved 60 Vbeta and 13 Jbeta primers. Measured with immunoSEQ multiplex PCR; TCRdb has only the in-frame clones, and not every one. This table holds around 200,000 clones, roughly 82% found once. Details on this clone: Antigen specificity is unknown.

This sequence originates from a girl aged 2 to 9 in good health and CMV-seropositive. The sequencing input was PBMCs. The chain recombines TRBV28 with TRBJ2-1; 8 nucleotides line up with TRBD1. The CDR3 nucleotides are TGTGCCAGCCACCCAGGGGGCGGTGAGCAGTTCTTC. It yields the protein CASHPGGGEQFF.